The 9 T cell receptor beta chains listed next were all sequenced from one sample in a study of cytomegalovirus exposure and HLA in healthy donors. PCR employed 60 Vbeta and 13 Jbeta primers. The method was immunoSEQ multiplex PCR; TCRdb's version includes in-frame clones alone and lacks a portion of them. Found here are 150,000 to 200,000 clones, roughly 70% of them singletons; the top ten hold approximately 1.5%. Sample: PBMCs. The receptors were gathered from a girl between 5 and 17 years old in good health and CMV-seronegative.

There are a few counts of this clone. The chain carries TRBV2 and TRBJ2-1, with D tentatively TRBD1 (6 bases). V was shortened by 4 bases and J by 3 bases, with 13 bases between the two germline ends. From germline, CDR1 is SNHLY and CDR2 FYNNEI. This CDR3 region has 15 residues. The DNA of the CDR3 is TGTGCCAGCAGTGTTGGGACACCAGTCTACAATGAGCAGTTCTTC. This sequence encodes CASSVGTPVYNEQFF.

This rearrangement joins TRBV19 to TRBJ1-3, with D perhaps TRBD1 (6 bases). The CDR3 length is 15 residues. Trimming removed 7 bases at V and 0 bases at J, with 13 bases between. The germline V gene has CDR1 LNHDA and CDR2 SQIVND (reference sequence). The CDR3 here is CASTQGQFSGNTIYF. CDR3 sequence (DNA): TGTGCCAGTACCCAGGGACAATTCTCTGGAAACACCATATATTTT.

About this clone: The same CDR3 also results from other DNA sequences found in this sample. The rearrangement uses TRBV30 and TRBJ2-7; D gene uncertain. Germline CDR1 and CDR2: GTSNPN and SVGIG (reference sequence). V lost 2 bases and J lost 3, with 5 bases in between. The CDR3 totals 11 residues. For the CDR3, the DNA is TGTGCCTGGAGTCCCAGCTACGAGCAGTACTTC. Its protein is CAWSPSYEQYF.

The chain employs TRBV10-2 and TRBJ1-5, with D possibly matching TRBD1 (6 bases). Deletions cut 6 bases from V and 0 bases from J, with 21 bases between. The CDR3 has 18 residues. Germline V gene sequence: CDR1 WSHSY, CDR2 SAAADI. The CDR3 loop is CASSGPPGQRSSNQPQHF. The CDR3 DNA sequence: TGCGCCAGCAGCGGGCCGCCAGGACAGAGAAGTAGCAATCAGCCCCAGCATTTT.

This chain joins TRBV19 and TRBJ2-7; the match to TRBD2 covers 8 bases. Trimming at V came to 4 bases and at J to 2 bases, leaving 7 bases not matched to a gene. Looked up from germline, CDR1 is LNHDA and CDR2 is SQIVND (reference sequence). The CDR3 sequence is 15 residues long. The CDR3 sequence: CASSNPGRGTYEQYF. In nucleotides, the CDR3 is TGTGCCAGTAGTAACCCCGGGAGGGGAACCTACGAGCAGTACTTC.

The rearrangement joins TRBV5-1 to TRBJ1-2; 8 bases match TRBD1. Germline CDR1 is SGHRS and CDR2 is YFSETQ. The CDR3 extends over 14 amino acids. With V trimmed by 3 bases and J by 3 bases, 4 bases remained unmatched. Here the CDR3 reads CASSSHRGDYGYTF. Here the CDR3 DNA reads TGCGCCAGCAGCTCACACAGGGGGGACTATGGCTACACCTTC.

The chain couples TRBV18 to TRBJ1-2; tentative D call: TRBD1 (6 bases). The CDR3 contains 15 residues. V lost 2 bases to trimming and J lost 2 bases, with 12 bases between them. Germline V gene sequence: CDR1 KGHSH, CDR2 LQKENI. The CDR3 region has the DNA TGTGCCAGCTCACCAAGGGGGGGCGCGAACTATGGCTACACCTTC. Amino acid sequence: CASSPRGGANYGYTF. The full variable domain, with the rest looked up from reference TRBV18 and TRBJ1-2, is NAGVMQNPRHLVRRRGQEARLRCSPMKGHSHVYWYRQLPEEGLKFMVYLQKENIIDESGMPKERFSAEFPKEGPSILRIQQVVRGDSAAYFCASSPRGGANYGYTFGSGTRLTVV.

V and J are TRBV5-1 and TRBJ2-5; 8 positions match TRBD1. The CDR3 has 15 residues. V was pared by 6 bases and J by 7 bases, with 14 bases of the junction left unmatched. Germline loops: CDR1 SGHRS, CDR2 YFSETQ. This chain's CDR3 is CASKPGQAEVGTQYF. The CDR3 region has the DNA TGCGCCAGCAAGCCGGGACAGGCCGAGGTTGGGACCCAGTACTTC.

This chain joins TRBV7-9 and TRBJ2-7; 13 bases match TRBD2. Per germline, CDR1 SEHNR and CDR2 FQNEAQ (reference sequence). This CDR3 spans 15 amino acids. V was clipped by 1 base and J by 5 bases; unmatched bases: 2. For the CDR3, the DNA is TGTGCCAGCAGCTTAGACGGACTAGCGGGGGACGAGCAGTACTTC. Translating it yields CASSLDGLAGDEQYF. Looking up the rest from reference TRBV7-9 and TRBJ2-7 gives the full variable domain: DTGVSQNPRHKITKRGQNVTFRCDPISEHNRLYWYRQTLGQGPEFLTYFQNEAQLEKSRLLSDRFSAERPKGSFSTLEIQRTEQGDSAMYLCASSLDGLAGDEQYFGPGTRLTVT.